This TCR beta chain was identified in a study of blood T cell repertoires in COVID-19. The protocol was immunoSEQ multiplex PCR, while the TCRdb copy is restricted to in-frame clones and leaves out a portion. The sample holds hundreds of thousands of clones, under 95% seen once. This clone was seen more than once but under ten times. Source material: peripheral blood. This receptor was taken from a woman aged 18-30 years who had recovered from COVID-19.

CDR3 sequence (DNA): TGTGCTAGTGGTTTGGCCCGGACCTGGAGAACCGGGGTAGCGGGAGGAGTCACCGGGGAGCTGTTTTTT. Amino acid sequence: CASGLARTWRTGVAGGVTGELFF. The J gene is TRBJ2-2, the V gene TRBV12-5, with TRBD2 matching 10 bases. Germline V lookup: CDR1 LGHNT, CDR2 FRNRAP. The CDR3 is 23 amino acids. V shed 1 base and J 4 bases; nucleotides not matched to a gene: 24.